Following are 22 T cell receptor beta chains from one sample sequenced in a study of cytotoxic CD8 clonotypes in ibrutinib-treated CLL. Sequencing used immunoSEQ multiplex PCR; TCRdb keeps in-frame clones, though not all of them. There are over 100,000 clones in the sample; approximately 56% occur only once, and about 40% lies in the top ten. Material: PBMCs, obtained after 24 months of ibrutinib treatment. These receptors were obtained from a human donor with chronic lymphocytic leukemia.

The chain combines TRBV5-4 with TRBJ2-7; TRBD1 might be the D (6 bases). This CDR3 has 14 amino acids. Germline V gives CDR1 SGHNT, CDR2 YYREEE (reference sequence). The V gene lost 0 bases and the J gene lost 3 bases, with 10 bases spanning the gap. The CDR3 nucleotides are TGTGCCAGCAGCTTGGACAGGGATGGCTACGAGCAGTACTTC. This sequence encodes CASSLDRDGYEQYF.

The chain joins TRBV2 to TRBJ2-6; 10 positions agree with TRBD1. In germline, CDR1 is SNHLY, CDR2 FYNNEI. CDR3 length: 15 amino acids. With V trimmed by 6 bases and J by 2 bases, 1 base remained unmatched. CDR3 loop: CASRTGGAGANVLTF. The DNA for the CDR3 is TGTGCCAGCAGGACAGGGGGCGCTGGGGCCAACGTCCTGACTTTC.

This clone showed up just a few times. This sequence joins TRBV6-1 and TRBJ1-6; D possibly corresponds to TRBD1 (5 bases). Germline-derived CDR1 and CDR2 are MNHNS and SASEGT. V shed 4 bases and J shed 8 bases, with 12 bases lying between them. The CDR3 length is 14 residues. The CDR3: CASSVRDQDSPLHF. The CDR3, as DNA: TGTGCCAGCAGTGTCAGGGACCAGGATTCACCCCTCCACTTT.

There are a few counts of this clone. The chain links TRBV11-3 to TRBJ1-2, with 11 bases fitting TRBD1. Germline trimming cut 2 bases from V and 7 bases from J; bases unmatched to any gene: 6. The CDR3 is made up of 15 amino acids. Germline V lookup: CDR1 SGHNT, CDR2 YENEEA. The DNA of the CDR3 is TGTGCCAGCAGCTTACCGGGACAGGGGGGCTCTGGCTACACCTTC. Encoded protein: CASSLPGQGGSGYTF.

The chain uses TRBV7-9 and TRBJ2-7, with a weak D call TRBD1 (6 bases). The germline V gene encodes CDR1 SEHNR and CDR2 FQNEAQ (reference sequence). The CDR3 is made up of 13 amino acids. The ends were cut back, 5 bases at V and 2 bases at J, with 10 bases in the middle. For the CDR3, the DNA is TGTGCCAGCAGCCCGGACAGCCCCTACGAGCAGTACTTC. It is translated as CASSPDSPYEQYF.

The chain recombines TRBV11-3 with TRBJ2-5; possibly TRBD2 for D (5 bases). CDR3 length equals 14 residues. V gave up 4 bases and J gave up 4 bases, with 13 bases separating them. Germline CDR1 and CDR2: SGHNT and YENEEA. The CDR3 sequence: CASSSYRGPETQYF. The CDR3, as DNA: TGTGCCAGCAGCTCGTACCGGGGTCCAGAGACCCAGTACTTC. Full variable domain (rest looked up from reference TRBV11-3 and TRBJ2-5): EAGVVQSPRYKIIEKKQPVAFWCNPISGHNTLYWYLQNLGQGPELLIRYENEEAVDDSQLPKDRFSAERLKGVDSTLKIQPAELGDSAVYLCASSSYRGPETQYFGPGTRLLVL.

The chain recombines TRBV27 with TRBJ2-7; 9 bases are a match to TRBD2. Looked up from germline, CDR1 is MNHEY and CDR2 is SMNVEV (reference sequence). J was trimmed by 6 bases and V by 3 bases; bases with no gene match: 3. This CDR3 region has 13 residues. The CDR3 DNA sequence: TGTGCCAGCAGTTTTAGGCGGGGGGGCGAGCAGTACTTC. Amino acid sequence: CASSFRRGGEQYF.

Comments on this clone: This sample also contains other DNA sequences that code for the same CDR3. In DNA, the CDR3 is TGCAGCGTTGTCAGGGAGGGGACTGAAGCTTTCTTT. It encodes CSVVREGTEAFF. V and J are TRBV29-1 and TRBJ1-1, with a possible D match to TRBD1 (5 bases). Deletions cut 4 bases from V and 5 bases from J, with 11 bases between. The length of the CDR3 is 12 residues. Germline values: CDR1 SQVTM, CDR2 ANQGSEA. Looking up the rest from reference TRBV29-1 and TRBJ1-1 gives the full variable domain: SAVISQKPSRDICQRGTSLTIQCQVDSQVTMMFWYRQQPGQSLTLIATANQGSEATYESGFVIDKFPISRPNLTFSTLTVSNMSPEDSSIYLCSVVREGTEAFFGQGTRLTVV.

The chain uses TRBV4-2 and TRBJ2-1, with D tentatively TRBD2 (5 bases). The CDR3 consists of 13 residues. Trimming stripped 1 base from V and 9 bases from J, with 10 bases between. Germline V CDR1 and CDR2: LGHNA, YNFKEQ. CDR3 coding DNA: TGTGCCAGCAGCCAAGTAGCAGAGGGTGAGCAGTTCTTC. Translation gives CASSQVAEGEQFF.

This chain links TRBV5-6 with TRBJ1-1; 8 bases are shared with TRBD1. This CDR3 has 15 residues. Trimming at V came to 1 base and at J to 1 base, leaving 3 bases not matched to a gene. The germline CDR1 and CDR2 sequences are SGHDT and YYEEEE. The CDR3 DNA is TGTGCCAGCAGCTTGCTGGACAGGGAGAACACTGAAGCTTTCTTT. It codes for CASSLLDRENTEAFF.

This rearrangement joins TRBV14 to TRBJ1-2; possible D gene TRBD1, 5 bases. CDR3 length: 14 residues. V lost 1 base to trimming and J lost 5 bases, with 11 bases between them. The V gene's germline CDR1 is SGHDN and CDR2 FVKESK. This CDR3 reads CASSQGGVWYGYTF. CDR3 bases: TGTGCCAGCAGCCAAGGAGGGGTGTGGTATGGCTACACCTTC.

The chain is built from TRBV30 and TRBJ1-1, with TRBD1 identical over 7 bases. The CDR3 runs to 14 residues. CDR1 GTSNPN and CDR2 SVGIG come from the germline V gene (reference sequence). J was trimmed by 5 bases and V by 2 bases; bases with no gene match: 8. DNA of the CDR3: TGTGCCTGGAGTAACTTACAGGGGAGGACTGAAGCTTTCTTT. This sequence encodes CAWSNLQGRTEAFF.

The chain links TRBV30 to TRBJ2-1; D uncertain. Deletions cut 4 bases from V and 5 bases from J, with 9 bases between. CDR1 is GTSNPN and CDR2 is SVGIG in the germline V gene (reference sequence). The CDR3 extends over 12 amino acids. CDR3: CAWIHLNNEQFF. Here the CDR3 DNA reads TGTGCCTGGATACACCTCAACAATGAGCAGTTCTTC.

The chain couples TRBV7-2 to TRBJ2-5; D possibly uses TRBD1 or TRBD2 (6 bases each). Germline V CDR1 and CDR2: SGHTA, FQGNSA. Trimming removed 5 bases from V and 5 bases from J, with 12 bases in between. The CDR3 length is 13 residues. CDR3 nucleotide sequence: TGTGCCAGCAGCCCGGGGGCCGTGGAGACCCAGTACTTC. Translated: CASSPGAVETQYF.

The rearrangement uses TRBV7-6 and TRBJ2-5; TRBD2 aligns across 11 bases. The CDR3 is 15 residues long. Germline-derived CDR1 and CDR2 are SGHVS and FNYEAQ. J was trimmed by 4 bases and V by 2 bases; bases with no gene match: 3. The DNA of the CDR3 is TGTGCCAGCAGCTTAAGACTAGCGGGGAGAGAGACCCAGTACTTC. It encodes CASSLRLAGRETQYF. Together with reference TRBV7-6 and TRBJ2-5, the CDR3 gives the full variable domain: GAGVSQSPRYKVTKRGQDVALRCDPISGHVSLYWYRQALGQGPEFLTYFNYEAQQDKSGLPNDRFSAERPEGSISTLTIQRTEQRDSAMYRCASSLRLAGRETQYFGPGTRLLVL.

CDR3: CASSGRGGSTEAFF. Here the CDR3 DNA reads TGTGCCAGCAGTGGCAGGGGAGGGAGCACTGAAGCTTTCTTT. The J gene is TRBJ1-1, the V gene TRBV25-1; tentative D call: TRBD1 (6 bases). The CDR3 is 14 amino acids. The V end lost 4 bases, the J end lost 4 bases, and 13 bases lay between the germline ends. The germline V gene has CDR1 MGHDK and CDR2 SYGVNS.

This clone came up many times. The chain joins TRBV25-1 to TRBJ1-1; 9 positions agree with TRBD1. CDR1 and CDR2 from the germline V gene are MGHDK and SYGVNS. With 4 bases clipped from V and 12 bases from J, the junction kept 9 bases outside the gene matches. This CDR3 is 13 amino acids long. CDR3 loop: CASSGTGARATFF. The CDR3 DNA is TGTGCCAGCAGTGGGACAGGGGCCCGCGCAACTTTCTTT.

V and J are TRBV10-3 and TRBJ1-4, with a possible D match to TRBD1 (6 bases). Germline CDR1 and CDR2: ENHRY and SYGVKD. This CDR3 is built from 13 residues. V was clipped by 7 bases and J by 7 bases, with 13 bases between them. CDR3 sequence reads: CAINGGQGEKLFF. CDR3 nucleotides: TGTGCCATCAATGGGGGGCAGGGTGAAAAACTGTTTTTT.

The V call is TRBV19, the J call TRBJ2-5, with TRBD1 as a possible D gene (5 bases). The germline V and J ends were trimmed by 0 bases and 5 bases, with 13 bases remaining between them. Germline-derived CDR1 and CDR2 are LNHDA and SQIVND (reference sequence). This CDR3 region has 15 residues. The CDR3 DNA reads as TGTGCCAGTAGTATAGATCCTCAGGGTAGGGAGACCCAGTACTTC. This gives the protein CASSIDPQGRETQYF.

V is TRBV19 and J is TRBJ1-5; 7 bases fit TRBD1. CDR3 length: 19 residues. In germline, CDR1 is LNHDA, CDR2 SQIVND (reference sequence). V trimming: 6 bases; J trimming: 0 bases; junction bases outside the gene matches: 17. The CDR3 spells CASSSTLYRGRYSNQPQHF. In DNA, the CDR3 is TGTGCCAGTAGCTCCACCCTCTACAGGGGAAGATATAGCAATCAGCCCCAGCATTTT.

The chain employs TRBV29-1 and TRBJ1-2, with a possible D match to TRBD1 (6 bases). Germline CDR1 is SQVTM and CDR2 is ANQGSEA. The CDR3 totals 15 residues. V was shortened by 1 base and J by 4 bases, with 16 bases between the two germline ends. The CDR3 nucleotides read TGCAGCGTTGAAGGTCGACAGGTTGGGCTCTATGGCTACACCTTC. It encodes CSVEGRQVGLYGYTF.

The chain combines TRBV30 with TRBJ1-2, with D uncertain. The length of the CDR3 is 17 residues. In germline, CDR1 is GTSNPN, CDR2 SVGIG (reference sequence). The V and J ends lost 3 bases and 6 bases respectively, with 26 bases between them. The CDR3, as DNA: TGTGCCTGGAGGCCCCAGCCCCTGAGATACATCGGGGATGGCTACACCTTC. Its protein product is CAWRPQPLRYIGDGYTF.